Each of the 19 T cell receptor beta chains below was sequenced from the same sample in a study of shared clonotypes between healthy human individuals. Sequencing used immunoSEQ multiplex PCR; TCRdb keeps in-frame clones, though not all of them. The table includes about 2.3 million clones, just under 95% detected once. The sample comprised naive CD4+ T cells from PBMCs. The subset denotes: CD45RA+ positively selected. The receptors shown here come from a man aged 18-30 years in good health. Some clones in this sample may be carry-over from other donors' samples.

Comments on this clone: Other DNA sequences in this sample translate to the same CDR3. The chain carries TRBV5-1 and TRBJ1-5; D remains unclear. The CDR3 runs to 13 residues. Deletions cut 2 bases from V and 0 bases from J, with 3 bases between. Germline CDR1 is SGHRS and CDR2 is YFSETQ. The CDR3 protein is CASSLYSNQPQHF. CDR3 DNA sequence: TGCGCCAGCAGCTTATATAGCAATCAGCCCCAGCATTTT.

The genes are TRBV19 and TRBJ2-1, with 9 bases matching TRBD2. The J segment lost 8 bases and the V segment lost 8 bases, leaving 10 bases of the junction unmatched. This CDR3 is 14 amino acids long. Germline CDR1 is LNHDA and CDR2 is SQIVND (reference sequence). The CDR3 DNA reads TGTGCCAGTGGGGCGGGAGGGGCTAGGGATGAGCAGTTCTTC. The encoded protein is CASGAGGARDEQFF.

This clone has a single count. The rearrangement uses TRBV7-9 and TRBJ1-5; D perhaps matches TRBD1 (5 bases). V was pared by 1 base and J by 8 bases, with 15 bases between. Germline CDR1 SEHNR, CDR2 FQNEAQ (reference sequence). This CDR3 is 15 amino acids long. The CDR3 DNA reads TGTGCCAGCAGCTTAGGGGGCACCCAGGCGGAGCCCCAGCATTTT. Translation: CASSLGGTQAEPQHF. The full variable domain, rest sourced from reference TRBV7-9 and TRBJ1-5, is DTGVSQNPRHKITKRGQNVTFRCDPISEHNRLYWYRQTLGQGPEFLTYFQNEAQLEKSRLLSDRFSAERPKGSFSTLEIQRTEQGDSAMYLCASSLGGTQAEPQHFGDGTRLSIL.

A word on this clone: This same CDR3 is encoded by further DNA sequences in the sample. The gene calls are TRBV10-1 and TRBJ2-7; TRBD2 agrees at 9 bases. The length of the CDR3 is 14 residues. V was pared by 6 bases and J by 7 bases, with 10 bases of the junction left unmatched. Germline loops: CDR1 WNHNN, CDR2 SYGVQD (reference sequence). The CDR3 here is CASSETSGRGEQYF. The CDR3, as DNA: TGCGCCAGCAGCGAGACTAGCGGTCGGGGAGAGCAGTACTTC.

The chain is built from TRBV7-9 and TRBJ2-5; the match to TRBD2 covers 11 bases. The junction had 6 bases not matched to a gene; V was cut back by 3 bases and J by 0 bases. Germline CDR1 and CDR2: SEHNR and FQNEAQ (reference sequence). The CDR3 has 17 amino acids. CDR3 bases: TGTGCCAGCAGCTTGGGACTAGCGGCCGGGTACCAAGAGACCCAGTACTTC. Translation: CASSLGLAAGYQETQYF.

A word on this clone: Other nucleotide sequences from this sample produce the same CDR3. CDR3 region: CASRETSGQETQYF. In DNA form, the CDR3 reads TGTGCCAGCAGGGAAACTAGCGGTCAAGAGACCCAGTACTTC. The rearrangement joins TRBV2 to TRBJ2-5; 8 nucleotides agree with TRBD2. V shed 6 bases and J 2 bases; nucleotides not matched to a gene: 5. Per the germline V gene, CDR1 is SNHLY and CDR2 is FYNNEI. The CDR3 length is 14 residues.

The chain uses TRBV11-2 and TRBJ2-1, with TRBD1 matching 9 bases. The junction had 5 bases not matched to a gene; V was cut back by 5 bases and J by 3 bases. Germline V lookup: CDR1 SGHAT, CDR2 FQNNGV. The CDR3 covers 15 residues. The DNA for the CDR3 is TGTGCCAGCAGCCCCCGGGACAGGGACTACAATGAGCAGTTCTTC. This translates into CASSPRDRDYNEQFF.

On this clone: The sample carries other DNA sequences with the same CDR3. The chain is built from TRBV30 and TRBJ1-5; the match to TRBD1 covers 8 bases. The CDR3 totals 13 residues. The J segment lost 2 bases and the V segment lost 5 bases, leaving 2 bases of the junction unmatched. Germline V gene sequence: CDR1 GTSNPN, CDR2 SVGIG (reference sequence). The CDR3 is CAWRGQGNQPQHF. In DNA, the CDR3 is TGTGCCTGGCGGGGACAGGGCAATCAGCCCCAGCATTTT.

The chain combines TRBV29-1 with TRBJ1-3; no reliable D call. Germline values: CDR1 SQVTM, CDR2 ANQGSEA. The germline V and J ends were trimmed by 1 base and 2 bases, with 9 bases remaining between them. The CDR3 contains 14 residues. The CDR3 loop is CSVEGPGTGNTIYF. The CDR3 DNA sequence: TGCAGCGTTGAAGGTCCCGGTACTGGAAACACCATATATTTT.

CDR3 region: CASRTGLQTGELFF. The CDR3, as DNA: TGTGCCAGCAGGACAGGGCTACAGACCGGGGAGCTGTTTTTT. The J gene is TRBJ2-2, the V gene TRBV27, with 7 nucleotides matching TRBD1. This CDR3 has 14 residues. V gave up 6 bases and J gave up 5 bases; unmatched junction bases: 6. The germline gives CDR1 MNHEY, CDR2 SMNVEV (reference sequence).

The CDR3 reads CATSRRFTGELFF. CDR3 DNA sequence: TGTGCCACCAGCAGGCGCTTCACCGGGGAGCTGTTTTTT. The J gene is TRBJ2-2, the V gene TRBV15; D is unresolved. The germline V gene has CDR1 LNHNV and CDR2 YYDKDF (reference sequence). This CDR3 has 13 amino acids. The V end lost 3 bases, the J end lost 4 bases, and 6 bases lay between the germline ends.

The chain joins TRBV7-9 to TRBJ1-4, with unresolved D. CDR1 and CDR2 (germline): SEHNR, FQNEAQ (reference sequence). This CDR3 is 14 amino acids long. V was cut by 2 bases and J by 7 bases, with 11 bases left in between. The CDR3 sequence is CASSLSTYGEKLFF. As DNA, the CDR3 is TGTGCCAGCAGCTTATCAACCTACGGTGAAAAACTGTTTTTT.

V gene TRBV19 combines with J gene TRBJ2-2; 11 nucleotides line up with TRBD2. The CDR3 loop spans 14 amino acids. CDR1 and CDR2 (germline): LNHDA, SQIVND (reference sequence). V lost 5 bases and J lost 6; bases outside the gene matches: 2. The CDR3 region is CASSVSGRAGELFF. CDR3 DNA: TGTGCCAGTAGTGTTAGCGGGAGGGCCGGGGAGCTGTTTTTT.

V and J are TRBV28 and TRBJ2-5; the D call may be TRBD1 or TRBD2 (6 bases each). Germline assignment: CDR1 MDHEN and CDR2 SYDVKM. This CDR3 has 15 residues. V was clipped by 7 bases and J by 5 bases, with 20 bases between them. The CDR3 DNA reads TGTGCCAGCACCACGGGGGCGGCGGGGACGGAGACCCAGTACTTC. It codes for CASTTGAAGTETQYF.

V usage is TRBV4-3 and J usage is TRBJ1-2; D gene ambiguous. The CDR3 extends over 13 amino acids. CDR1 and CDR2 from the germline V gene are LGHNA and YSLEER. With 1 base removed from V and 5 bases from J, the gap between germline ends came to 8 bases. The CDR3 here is CASSQVAGYGYTF. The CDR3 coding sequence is TGCGCCAGCAGCCAAGTGGCCGGGTATGGCTACACCTTC.

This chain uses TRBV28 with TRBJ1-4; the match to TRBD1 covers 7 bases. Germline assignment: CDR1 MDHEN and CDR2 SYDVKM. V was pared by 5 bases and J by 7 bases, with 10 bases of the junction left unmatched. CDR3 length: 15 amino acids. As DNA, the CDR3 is TGTGCCAGCAGTCCCTCGACAGGGCCTCGTGAAAAACTGTTTTTT. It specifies CASSPSTGPREKLFF.

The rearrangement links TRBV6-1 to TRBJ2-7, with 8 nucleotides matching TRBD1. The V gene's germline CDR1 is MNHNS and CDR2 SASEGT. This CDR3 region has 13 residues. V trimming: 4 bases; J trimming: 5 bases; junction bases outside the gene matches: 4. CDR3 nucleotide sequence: TGTGCCAGCAGTGGAACAGGGGGTGACGAGCAGTACTTC. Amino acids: CASSGTGGDEQYF.

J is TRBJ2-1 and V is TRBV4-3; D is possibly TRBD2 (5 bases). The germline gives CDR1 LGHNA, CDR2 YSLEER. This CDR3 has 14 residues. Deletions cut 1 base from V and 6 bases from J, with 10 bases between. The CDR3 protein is CASSQVRAGNEQFF. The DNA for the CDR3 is TGCGCCAGCAGCCAAGTGAGGGCGGGCAATGAGCAGTTCTTC.

The chain's CDR3 is CASGGVWATDTQYF. DNA of the CDR3: TGTGCCAGCGGGGGGGTTTGGGCCACAGATACGCAGTATTTT. The chain links TRBV6-1 to TRBJ2-3; TRBD2 agrees at 7 bases. V shed 8 bases and J 2 bases; nucleotides not matched to a gene: 7. This CDR3 region has 14 residues. CDR1 MNHNS and CDR2 SASEGT come from the germline V gene.